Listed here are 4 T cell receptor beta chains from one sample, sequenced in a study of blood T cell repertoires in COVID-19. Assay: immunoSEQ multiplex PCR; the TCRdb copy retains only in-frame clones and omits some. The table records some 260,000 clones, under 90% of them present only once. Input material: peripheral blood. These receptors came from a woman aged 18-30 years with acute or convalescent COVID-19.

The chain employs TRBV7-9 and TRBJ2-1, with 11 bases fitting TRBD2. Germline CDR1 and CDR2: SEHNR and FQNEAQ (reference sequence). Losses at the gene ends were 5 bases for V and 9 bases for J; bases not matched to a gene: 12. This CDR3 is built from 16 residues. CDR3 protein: CASSQGLAANAGEQFF. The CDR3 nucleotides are TGTGCCAGCAGCCAGGGACTAGCGGCCAATGCTGGTGAGCAGTTCTTC.

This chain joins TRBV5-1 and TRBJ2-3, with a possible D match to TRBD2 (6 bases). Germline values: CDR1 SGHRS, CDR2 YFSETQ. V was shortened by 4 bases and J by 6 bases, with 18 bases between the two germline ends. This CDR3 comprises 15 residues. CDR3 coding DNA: TGCGCCAGCAGCCTTACCTCGGGGGAGGTGGATACGCAGTATTTT. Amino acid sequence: CASSLTSGEVDTQYF.

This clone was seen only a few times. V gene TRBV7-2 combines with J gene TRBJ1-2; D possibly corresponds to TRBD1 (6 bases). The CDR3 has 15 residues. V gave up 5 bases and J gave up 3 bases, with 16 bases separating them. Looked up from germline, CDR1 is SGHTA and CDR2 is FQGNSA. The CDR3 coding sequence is TGTGCCAGCAGCCCGGGGGGCGGTCCTGACTATGGCTACACCTTC. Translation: CASSPGGGPDYGYTF.

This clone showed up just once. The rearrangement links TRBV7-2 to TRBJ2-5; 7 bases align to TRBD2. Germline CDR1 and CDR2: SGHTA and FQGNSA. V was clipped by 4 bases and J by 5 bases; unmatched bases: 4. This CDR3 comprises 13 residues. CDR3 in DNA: TGTGCCAGCAGCTCCTGGGGGGGGGAGACCCAGTACTTC. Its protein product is CASSSWGGETQYF.